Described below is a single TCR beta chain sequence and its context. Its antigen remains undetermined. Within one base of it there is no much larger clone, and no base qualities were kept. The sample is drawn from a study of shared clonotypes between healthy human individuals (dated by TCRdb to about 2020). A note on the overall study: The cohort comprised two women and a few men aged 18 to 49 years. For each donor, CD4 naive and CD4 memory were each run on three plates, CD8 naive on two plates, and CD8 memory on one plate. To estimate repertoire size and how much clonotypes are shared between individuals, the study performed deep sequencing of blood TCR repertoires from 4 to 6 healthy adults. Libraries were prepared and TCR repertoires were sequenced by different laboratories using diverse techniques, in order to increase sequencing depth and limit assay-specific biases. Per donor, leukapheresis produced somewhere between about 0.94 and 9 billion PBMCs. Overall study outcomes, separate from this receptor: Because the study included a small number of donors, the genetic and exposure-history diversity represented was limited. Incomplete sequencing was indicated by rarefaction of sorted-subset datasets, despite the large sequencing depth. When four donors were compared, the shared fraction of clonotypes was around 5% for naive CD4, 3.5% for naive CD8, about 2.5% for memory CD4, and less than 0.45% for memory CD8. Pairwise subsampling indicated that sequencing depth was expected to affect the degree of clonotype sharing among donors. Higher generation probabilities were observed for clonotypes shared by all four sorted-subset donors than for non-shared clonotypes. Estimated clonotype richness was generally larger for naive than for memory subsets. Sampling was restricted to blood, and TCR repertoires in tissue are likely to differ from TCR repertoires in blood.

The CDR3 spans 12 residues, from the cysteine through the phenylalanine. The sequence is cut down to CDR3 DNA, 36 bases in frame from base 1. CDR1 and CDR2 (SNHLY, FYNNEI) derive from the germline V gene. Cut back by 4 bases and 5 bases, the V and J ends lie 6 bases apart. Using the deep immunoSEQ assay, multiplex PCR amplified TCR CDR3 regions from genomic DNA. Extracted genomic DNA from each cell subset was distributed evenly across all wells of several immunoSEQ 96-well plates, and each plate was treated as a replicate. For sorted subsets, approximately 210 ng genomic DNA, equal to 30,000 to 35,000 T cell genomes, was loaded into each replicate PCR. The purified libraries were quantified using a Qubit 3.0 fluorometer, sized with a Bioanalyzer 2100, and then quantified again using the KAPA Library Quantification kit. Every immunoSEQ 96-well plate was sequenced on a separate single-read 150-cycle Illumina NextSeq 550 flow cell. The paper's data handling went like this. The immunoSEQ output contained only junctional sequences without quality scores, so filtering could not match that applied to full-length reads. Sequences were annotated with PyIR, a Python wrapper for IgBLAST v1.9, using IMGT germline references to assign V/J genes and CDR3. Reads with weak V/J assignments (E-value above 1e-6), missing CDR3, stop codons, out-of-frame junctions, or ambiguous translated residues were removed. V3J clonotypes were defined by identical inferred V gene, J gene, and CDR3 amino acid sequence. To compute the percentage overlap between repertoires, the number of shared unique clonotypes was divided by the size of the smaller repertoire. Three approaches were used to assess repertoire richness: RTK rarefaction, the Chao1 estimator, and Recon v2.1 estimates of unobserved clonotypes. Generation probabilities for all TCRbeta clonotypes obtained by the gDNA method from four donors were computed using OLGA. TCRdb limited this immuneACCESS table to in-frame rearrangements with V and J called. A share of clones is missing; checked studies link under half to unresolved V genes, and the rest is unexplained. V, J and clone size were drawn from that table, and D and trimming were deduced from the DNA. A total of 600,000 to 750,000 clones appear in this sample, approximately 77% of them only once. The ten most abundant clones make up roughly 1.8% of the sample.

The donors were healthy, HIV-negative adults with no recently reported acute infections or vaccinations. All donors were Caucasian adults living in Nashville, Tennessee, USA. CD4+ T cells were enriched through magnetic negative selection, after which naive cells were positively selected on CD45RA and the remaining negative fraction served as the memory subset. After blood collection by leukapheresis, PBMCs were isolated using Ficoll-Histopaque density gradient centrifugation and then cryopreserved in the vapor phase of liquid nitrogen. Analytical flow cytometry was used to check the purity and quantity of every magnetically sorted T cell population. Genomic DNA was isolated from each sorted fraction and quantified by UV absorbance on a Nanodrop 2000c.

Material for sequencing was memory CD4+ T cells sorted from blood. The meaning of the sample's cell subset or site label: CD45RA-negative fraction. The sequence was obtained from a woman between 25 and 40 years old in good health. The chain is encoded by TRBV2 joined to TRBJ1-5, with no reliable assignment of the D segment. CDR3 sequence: CASSGIHQPQHF. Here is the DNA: TGTGCCAGCAGTGGAATCCATCAGCCCCAGCATTTT.